The 23 T cell receptor beta chains below were found in one sample sequenced in a study of lymphopenia after photon versus proton radiotherapy. Sequencing was performed with immunoSEQ multiplex PCR; in TCRdb, only in-frame clones are kept and a portion is missing. This sample yields about 39,000 clones, of which 92% are seen a single time; approximately 14% belongs to the top ten. The sample in question was peripheral blood, obtained from a patient treated with photon-based radiotherapy. These receptors came from a man aged 55 to 70 with cholangiocarcinoma.

This chain joins TRBV7-9 and TRBJ1-1, with D tentatively TRBD1 (5 bases). V dropped 0 bases and J dropped 2 bases, with 10 bases sitting between them. The CDR3 has 15 residues. The germline V gene has CDR1 SEHNR and CDR2 FQNEAQ (reference sequence). CDR3 coding DNA: TGTGCCAGCAGCTTAGCGGGGGGATCTAACACTGAAGCTTTCTTT. Translated: CASSLAGGSNTEAFF.

The chain combines TRBV7-2 with TRBJ2-7; the match to TRBD2 covers 12 bases. Germline CDR1 is SGHTA and CDR2 is FQGNSA. J gave up 5 bases and V 1 base, and 3 bases lay outside the gene matches. The CDR3 runs to 15 residues. The CDR3 here is CASSLGLAGEDEQYF. As DNA, the CDR3 is TGTGCCAGCAGCTTAGGACTAGCGGGAGAGGACGAGCAGTACTTC.

This clone was picked up a small number of times. CDR3 protein: CASSPRTTDTQYF. CDR3 nucleotides: TGTGCCAGCTCACCAAGAACCACAGATACGCAGTATTTT. The V call is TRBV18, the J call TRBJ2-3; no clear D gene. V was pared by 2 bases and J by 2 bases, with 5 bases between. The germline V gene encodes CDR1 KGHSH and CDR2 LQKENI. This CDR3 region has 13 residues.

This clone was observed once. This chain uses TRBV5-1 with TRBJ2-7, with 9 positions matching TRBD2. The CDR3 has 15 amino acids. Germline CDR1 SGHRS, CDR2 YFSETQ. The V segment lost 1 base and the J segment 3 bases; nucleotides outside the gene matches: 5. This chain's CDR3 is CASSLLASGDYEQYF. CDR3 in DNA: TGCGCCAGCAGCTTGCTGGCTAGCGGGGACTACGAGCAGTACTTC.

The chain couples TRBV4-1 to TRBJ2-2, with 12 nucleotides matching TRBD2. The CDR3 length is 16 residues. CDR1 is MGHRA, CDR2 YSYEKL, per germline. The ends lost 6 bases at V and 8 bases at J; junction bases unmatched: 10. The CDR3 loop is CASRPTSGGPRGELFF. Here the CDR3 DNA reads TGCGCCAGCAGGCCGACTAGCGGGGGCCCTAGGGGGGAGCTGTTTTTT.

The rearrangement links TRBV27 to TRBJ1-1; no definite D call. The germline V gene has CDR1 MNHEY and CDR2 SMNVEV (reference sequence). The CDR3 has 16 amino acids. The germline V and J ends were trimmed by 0 bases and 0 bases, with 11 bases remaining between them. CDR3 loop: CASSLSPTRLNTEAFF. CDR3 nucleotides: TGTGCCAGCAGTTTATCCCCTACCCGCCTGAACACTGAAGCTTTCTTT.

The V gene is TRBV2, the J gene TRBJ1-2; no clear D. V was clipped by 3 bases and J by 2 bases, with 7 bases between them. Germline V lookup: CDR1 SNHLY, CDR2 FYNNEI. The CDR3 extends over 13 amino acids. The CDR3 DNA is TGTGCCAGCAGTGATGAACAGAACTATGGCTACACCTTC. Amino acid sequence: CASSDEQNYGYTF.

The chain is built from TRBV6-1 and TRBJ2-2; TRBD1 or TRBD2 may be the D gene (5 bases each). The CDR3 is 15 residues long. Germline V gene data show CDR1 as MNHNS and CDR2 as SASEGT. Deletions cut 6 bases from V and 5 bases from J, with 16 bases between. The CDR3, as DNA: TGTGCCAGCAGAAGACAGTCGCGGGTAACCGGGGAGCTGTTTTTT. It encodes CASRRQSRVTGELFF.

This clone has more than one count but fewer than ten. This sequence joins TRBV7-3 and TRBJ1-6; 8 bases are a match to TRBD1. Trimming at V came to 2 bases and at J to 7 bases, leaving 1 base not matched to a gene. CDR3 size: 14 residues. Germline V gives CDR1 SGHTA, CDR2 FQGTGA. CDR3 sequence (DNA): TGTGCCAGCAGCTTAGGGACAGGAAATTCACCCCTCCACTTT. It is translated as CASSLGTGNSPLHF.

This clone showed up just once. The chain recombines TRBV11-2 with TRBJ2-2, with D possibly TRBD2 on 6 matching bases. Germline V gene data show CDR1 as SGHAT and CDR2 as FQNNGV. V dropped 2 bases and J dropped 4 bases, with 11 bases sitting between them. This CDR3 contains 15 residues. The CDR3 spells CASSLIQGGTGELFF. CDR3 bases: TGTGCCAGCAGCTTAATCCAGGGAGGCACCGGGGAGCTGTTTTTT.

This chain joins TRBV18 and TRBJ1-1; D might be TRBD1 (5 bases). This CDR3 has 14 amino acids. CDR1 is KGHSH and CDR2 is LQKENI in the germline V gene. The V and J ends lost 3 bases and 2 bases respectively, with 10 bases between them. The CDR3 region is CASSPNGGNTEAFF. CDR3 DNA: TGTGCCAGCTCACCCAACGGGGGAAACACTGAAGCTTTCTTT.

This clone was found a few times. The chain is built from TRBV5-4 and TRBJ2-4, with a tentative D call TRBD1 (7 bases). This CDR3 is built from 13 residues. Trimming pared 4 bases from V and 7 bases from J, leaving 12 bases between. From germline, CDR1 is SGHNT and CDR2 YYREEE (reference sequence). The CDR3 region is CASSLGGQNIQYF. In DNA, the CDR3 is TGTGCCAGCAGCCTGGGGGGACAGAACATTCAGTACTTC.

The J gene is TRBJ2-7, the V gene TRBV5-1, with D perhaps matching TRBD1 (5 bases). Germline lookup yields CDR1 SGHRS and CDR2 YFSETQ. The CDR3 loop spans 14 amino acids. Trimming took 1 base from V and 5 from J, leaving 13 bases between them. The CDR3 spells CASSLKAGWDEQYF. Here the CDR3 DNA reads TGCGCCAGCAGCTTGAAGGCAGGGTGGGACGAGCAGTACTTC.

This sequence joins TRBV5-1 and TRBJ2-3; TRBD2 aligns across 15 bases. CDR3 length equals 17 residues. V gave up 2 bases and J gave up 9 bases; unmatched junction bases: 10. Per the germline V gene, CDR1 is SGHRS and CDR2 is YFSETQ. The CDR3 spells CASSFSGTSGGPGTQYF. The DNA for the CDR3 is TGCGCCAGCAGCTTCTCGGGGACTAGCGGGGGGCCGGGGACGCAGTATTTT. The variable domain in full, with the rest retrieved from reference TRBV5-1 and TRBJ2-3, is KAGVTQTPRYLIKTRGQQVTLSCSPISGHRSVSWYQQTPGQGLQFLFEYFSETQRNKGNFPGRFSGRQFSNSRSEMNVSTLELGDSALYLCASSFSGTSGGPGTQYFGPGTRLTVL.

V gene TRBV7-2 combines with J gene TRBJ1-1; a weak D match, TRBD1 (5 bases). The V end lost 0 bases, the J end lost 5 bases, and 10 bases lay between the germline ends. This CDR3 region has 14 residues. CDR1 and CDR2 (germline): SGHTA, FQGNSA. The CDR3 sequence: CASSLALGGTEAFF. CDR3 nucleotides: TGTGCCAGCAGCTTAGCGCTGGGGGGTACTGAAGCTTTCTTT.

This chain uses TRBV19 with TRBJ2-1, with D perhaps TRBD2 (5 bases). The CDR3 covers 15 residues. The V gene's germline CDR1 is LNHDA and CDR2 SQIVND (reference sequence). Trimming removed 4 bases at V and 0 bases at J, with 10 bases between. CDR3 nucleotide sequence: TGTGCCAGTAGTAAACTAGGCAGCTCCTACAATGAGCAGTTCTTC. It codes for CASSKLGSSYNEQFF.

V usage is TRBV5-8 and J usage is TRBJ1-2; D remains unclear. Germline loops: CDR1 SGHTS, CDR2 YDEGEE. This CDR3 has 15 residues. The V end lost 2 bases, the J end lost 0 bases, and 11 bases lay between the germline ends. CDR3 sequence reads: CASSFSRSPNYGYTF. In DNA form, the CDR3 reads TGTGCCAGCAGCTTCTCCAGGAGCCCTAACTATGGCTACACCTTC.

The chain recombines TRBV5-6 with TRBJ2-1; TRBD1 is a possible D gene (5 bases). Trimming left V 9 bases short and J 7 bases short, with 23 bases between. Germline V lookup: CDR1 SGHDT, CDR2 YYEEEE. The CDR3 loop spans 15 amino acids. The CDR3 nucleotides are TGTGCCACTAAAATGGGCAGGGCGGTAATAAATGAGCAGTTCTTC. It encodes CATKMGRAVINEQFF.

V usage is TRBV7-8 and J usage is TRBJ2-5; TRBD1 matches 12 bases. The CDR3 contains 19 residues. Looked up from germline, CDR1 is SGHVS and CDR2 is FQNEAQ. The J segment lost 4 bases and the V segment lost 1 base, leaving 13 bases of the junction unmatched. CDR3 residues: CASSLGHNPRDRGLETQYF. In DNA, the CDR3 is TGTGCCAGCAGCTTAGGACACAATCCTAGGGACAGGGGGCTAGAGACCCAGTACTTC. Combining the CDR3 with reference TRBV7-8 and TRBJ2-5 gives the whole variable domain GAGVSQSPRYKVAKRGQDVALRCDPISGHVSLFWYQQALGQGPEFLTYFQNEAQLDKSGLPSDRFFAERPEGSVSTLKIQRTQQEDSAVYLCASSLGHNPRDRGLETQYFGPGTRLLVL.

This chain uses TRBV5-1 with TRBJ1-3, with D unclear. Germline V gives CDR1 SGHRS, CDR2 YFSETQ. V lost 2 bases to trimming and J lost 0 bases, with 9 bases between them. The length of the CDR3 is 15 residues. Here the CDR3 DNA reads TGCGCCAGCAGCTTAGGACGGAGCTCTGGAAACACCATATATTTT. Translated, it gives CASSLGRSSGNTIYF.

The chain is built from TRBV5-1 and TRBJ1-2; 8 nucleotides line up with TRBD1. Trimming took 7 bases from V and 3 from J; bases not matched to a gene: 5. Germline V gives CDR1 SGHRS, CDR2 YFSETQ. The CDR3 totals 13 residues. CDR3 in amino acids: CASRVGQDYGYTF. The CDR3 DNA reads as TGCGCCAGCCGGGTGGGACAGGACTATGGCTACACCTTC.

The V and J genes are TRBV7-3 and TRBJ2-3; 12 bases are shared with TRBD2. CDR3 length: 16 amino acids. The V gene's germline CDR1 is SGHTA and CDR2 FQGTGA. With 2 bases clipped from V and 4 bases from J, the junction kept 4 bases outside the gene matches. DNA for the CDR3: TGTGCCAGCAGCTTAGCACTAGCGGGAGGAGCAGATACGCAGTATTTT. It codes for CASSLALAGGADTQYF.

This clone was observed a few times. The V call is TRBV2, the J call TRBJ2-2; D not resolved. This CDR3 contains 11 residues. Germline assignment: CDR1 SNHLY and CDR2 FYNNEI. The V end was cut by 6 bases, the J end by 6 bases, with 5 bases between. In DNA form, the CDR3 reads TGTGCCAGCAGGGAGCCCGGGGAGCTGTTTTTT. Translated, it gives CASREPGELFF.